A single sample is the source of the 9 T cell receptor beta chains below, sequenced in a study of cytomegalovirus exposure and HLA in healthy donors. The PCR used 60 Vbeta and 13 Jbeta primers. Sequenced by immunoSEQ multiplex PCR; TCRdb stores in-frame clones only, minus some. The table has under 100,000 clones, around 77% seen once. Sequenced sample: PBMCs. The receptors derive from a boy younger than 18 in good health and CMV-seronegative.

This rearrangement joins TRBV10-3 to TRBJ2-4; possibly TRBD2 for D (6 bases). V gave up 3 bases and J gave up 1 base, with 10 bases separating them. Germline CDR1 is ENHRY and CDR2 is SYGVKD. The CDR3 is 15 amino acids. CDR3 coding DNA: TGTGCCATCAGTGACACCGGAGGGGCCAAAAACATTCAGTACTTC. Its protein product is CAISDTGGAKNIQYF.

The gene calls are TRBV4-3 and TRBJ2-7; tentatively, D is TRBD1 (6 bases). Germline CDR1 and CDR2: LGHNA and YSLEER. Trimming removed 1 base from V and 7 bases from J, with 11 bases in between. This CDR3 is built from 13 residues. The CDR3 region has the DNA TGCGCCAGCAGCCAAGCGTCAGGGGATGAGCAGTACTTC. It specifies CASSQASGDEQYF.

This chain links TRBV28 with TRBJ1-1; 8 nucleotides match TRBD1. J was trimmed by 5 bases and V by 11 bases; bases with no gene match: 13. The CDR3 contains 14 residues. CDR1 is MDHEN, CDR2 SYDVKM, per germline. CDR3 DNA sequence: TGTGCCGCCGACTGGGGGACAGGTCGAACTGAAGCTTTCTTT. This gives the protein CAADWGTGRTEAFF.

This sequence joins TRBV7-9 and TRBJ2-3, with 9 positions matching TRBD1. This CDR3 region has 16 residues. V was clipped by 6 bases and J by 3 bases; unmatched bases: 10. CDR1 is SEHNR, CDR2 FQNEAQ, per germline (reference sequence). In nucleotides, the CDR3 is TGTGCCAGCAGTTCTATCGGGACAGGGCTTACAGATACGCAGTATTTT. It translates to CASSSIGTGLTDTQYF.

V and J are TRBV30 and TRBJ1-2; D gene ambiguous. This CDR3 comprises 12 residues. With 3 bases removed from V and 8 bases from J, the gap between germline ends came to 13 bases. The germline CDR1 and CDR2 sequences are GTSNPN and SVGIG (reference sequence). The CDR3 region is CAWRERSGGYTF. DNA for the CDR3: TGTGCCTGGAGAGAAAGATCGGGGGGCTACACCTTC.

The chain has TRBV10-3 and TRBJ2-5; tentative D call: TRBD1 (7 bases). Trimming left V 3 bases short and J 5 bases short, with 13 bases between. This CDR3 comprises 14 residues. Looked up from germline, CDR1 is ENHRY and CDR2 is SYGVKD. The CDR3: CAISETGAGETQYF. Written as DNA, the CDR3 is TGTGCCATCAGTGAAACAGGGGCGGGGGAGACCCAGTACTTC.

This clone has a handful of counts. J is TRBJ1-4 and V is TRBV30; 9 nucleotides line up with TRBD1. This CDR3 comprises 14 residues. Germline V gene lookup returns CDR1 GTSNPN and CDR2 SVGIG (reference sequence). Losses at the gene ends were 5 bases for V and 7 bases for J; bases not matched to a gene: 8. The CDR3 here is CAWAFGTGIEKLFF. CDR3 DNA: TGTGCCTGGGCGTTCGGGACAGGGATTGAAAAACTGTTTTTT. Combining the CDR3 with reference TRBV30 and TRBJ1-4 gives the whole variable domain SQTIHQWPATLVQPVGSPLSLECTVEGTSNPNLYWYRQAAGRGLQLLFYSVGIGQISSEVPQNLSASRPQDRQFILSSKKLLLSDSGFYLCAWAFGTGIEKLFFGSGTQLSVL.

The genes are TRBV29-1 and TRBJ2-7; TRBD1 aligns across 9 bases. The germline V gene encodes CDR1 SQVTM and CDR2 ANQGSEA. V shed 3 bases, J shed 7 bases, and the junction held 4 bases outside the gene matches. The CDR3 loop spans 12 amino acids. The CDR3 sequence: CSVDNRGQEQYF. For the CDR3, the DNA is TGCAGCGTTGACAACAGGGGGCAAGAGCAGTACTTC.

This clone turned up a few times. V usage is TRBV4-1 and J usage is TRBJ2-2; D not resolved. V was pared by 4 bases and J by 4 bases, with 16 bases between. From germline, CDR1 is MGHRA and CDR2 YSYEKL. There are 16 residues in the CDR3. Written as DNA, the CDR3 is TGCGCCAGCAGCCCCCGAGTGATTCTTGGCACCGGGGAGCTGTTTTTT. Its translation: CASSPRVILGTGELFF.